A single sample gave rise to the 22 T cell receptor beta chains below, sequenced in a study of breast tumors, draining lymph nodes, adjacent tissues. Samples came from axillary lymph nodes draining the breast cancer. TCRdb reanalysed the multiplex PCR reads using MiXCR and keeps one entry per CDR3 protein. This table has some 250,000 distinct CDR3 sequences, around 34% appearing once. Material: axillary lymph node tissue. These receptors were taken from a female donor with breast cancer. Some clones in this sample may be carry-over from other donors' samples.

This clonotype has ten or more counts. V is TRBV19 and J is TRBJ2-5, with 7 bases fitting TRBD1. The germline V gene encodes CDR1 LNHDA and CDR2 SQIVND (reference sequence). The CDR3 extends over 17 amino acids. V was clipped by 1 base and J by 2 bases; unmatched bases: 10. In nucleotides, the CDR3 is TGTGCCAGTAGTATAGTAAGCCGACTGACAGGGCAAGAGACCCAGTACTTC. Residues: CASSIVSRLTGQETQYF.

In its sample, this clonotype was seen many times. The V gene is TRBV20-1, the J gene TRBJ2-7, with 9 bases fitting TRBD2. This CDR3 comprises 16 residues. V lost 3 bases and J lost 3; bases outside the gene matches: 12. Germline lookup yields CDR1 DFQATT and CDR2 SNEGSKA (reference sequence). The CDR3 sequence: CSASPLGAGGHYEQYF. The CDR3 bases are TGCAGTGCTAGTCCCCTAGGGGCGGGAGGGCACTACGAGCAGTACTTC.

This clonotype was found many times. V and J are TRBV20-1 and TRBJ2-2; TRBD2 might be the D (6 bases). The ends were cut back, 0 bases at V and 6 bases at J, with 20 bases in the middle. This CDR3 region has 17 residues. CDR1 is DFQATT and CDR2 is SNEGSKA in the germline V gene (reference sequence). This CDR3 reads CSARDQRRLGVSGELFF. In nucleotides, the CDR3 is TGCAGTGCTAGAGATCAGAGGAGACTAGGGGTGTCCGGGGAGCTGTTTTTT.

This clonotype was counted many times. This chain uses TRBV29-1 with TRBJ1-3; no firm D call. Germline CDR1 reads SQVTM; CDR2 reads ANQGSEA. The CDR3 contains 14 residues. Trimming removed 4 bases at V and 0 bases at J, with 10 bases between. The CDR3 coding sequence is TGCAGCGTTGTAGCTCCGTACTCTGGAAACACCATATATTTT. Translated, it gives CSVVAPYSGNTIYF. Supplemented by reference TRBV29-1 and TRBJ1-3, the full variable domain reads SAVISQKPSRDICQRGTSLTIQCQVDSQVTMMFWYRQQPGQSLTLIATANQGSEATYESGFVIDKFPISRPNLTFSTLTVSNMSPEDSSIYLCSVVAPYSGNTIYFGEGSWLTVV.

This clonotype has a count of ten or more. This chain links TRBV24-1 with TRBJ2-1; 11 positions agree with TRBD2. CDR1 and CDR2 (germline): KGHDR, SFDVKD. There are 16 residues in the CDR3. The V segment lost 4 bases and the J segment 4 bases; nucleotides outside the gene matches: 5. In DNA, the CDR3 is TGTGCCACCAGTGACGCTCTAGCGGGAGGATACAATGAGCAGTTCTTC. Translation gives CATSDALAGGYNEQFF.

This clonotype appeared many times. V gene TRBV20-1 combines with J gene TRBJ2-5, with 8 bases that match TRBD2. The CDR3 loop spans 14 amino acids. Germline V gene lookup returns CDR1 DFQATT and CDR2 SNEGSKA (reference sequence). The junction had 10 bases not matched to a gene; V was cut back by 5 bases and J by 5 bases. CDR3 amino acids: CSAGVGRAQETQYF. The DNA of the CDR3 is TGCAGTGCTGGGGTCGGGAGGGCTCAGGAGACCCAGTACTTC.

This clonotype has at least ten counts. CDR3 DNA: TGTGCCACCAGCAGCCTCCGGGCTCGGACAGGGGAGTATGGCTACACCTTC. This translates into CATSSLRARTGEYGYTF. The V gene is TRBV15, the J gene TRBJ1-2, with TRBD1 matching 9 bases. The CDR3 covers 17 residues. V shed 3 bases, J shed 5 bases, and the junction held 13 bases outside the gene matches. Germline-derived CDR1 and CDR2 are LNHNV and YYDKDF (reference sequence).

About this clonotype itself: A much larger clone is a single base away; this may be a read error. The rearrangement uses TRBV12-3 or TRBV12-4 and TRBJ2-3; 10 bases map to TRBD2. Unmatched junction bases numbered 11, after V lost 8 bases and J lost 3 bases. The CDR3 totals 16 residues. The CDR3 nucleotides are TGTGCCAGCGCCAACTCCTCGACTAGCGGGACAGATACGCAGTATTTT. Protein: CASANSSTSGTDTQYF.

This clonotype occurred many times. The genes are TRBV7-2 and TRBJ2-7; D ambiguous. V was cut by 5 bases and J by 0 bases, with 11 bases left in between. Looked up from germline, CDR1 is SGHTA and CDR2 is FQGNSA. This CDR3 region has 14 residues. Written as DNA, the CDR3 is TGTGCCAGCAGCCGAGACATGAGCTCCTACGAGCAGTACTTC. This gives the protein CASSRDMSSYEQYF.

The chain couples TRBV29-1 to TRBJ2-7, with TRBD1 identical over 12 bases. The CDR3 spans 17 residues. Germline lookup yields CDR1 SQVTM and CDR2 ANQGSEA. V dropped 6 bases and J dropped 0; count of bases not matched to a gene: 12. CDR3 coding DNA: TGCAGCGTCGGCGGGACAGGGGGCGCCTCGAGCTCCTACGAGCAGTACTTC. Amino acid sequence: CSVGGTGGASSSYEQYF.

V usage is TRBV19 and J usage is TRBJ1-2; 7 bases map to TRBD1. The CDR3 runs to 14 residues. V was pared by 6 bases and J by 10 bases, with 14 bases of the junction left unmatched. Germline CDR1 is LNHDA and CDR2 is SQIVND (reference sequence). The CDR3: CASRNDRVSNHYTF. The CDR3 DNA is TGTGCCAGTAGGAACGACAGGGTTAGCAATCACTACACCTTC.

This clonotype was seen a handful of times. Just one base apart from a much larger clone, this may be a read error. The rearrangement uses TRBV6-4 and TRBJ2-1; D possibly corresponds to TRBD2 (6 bases). The germline CDR1 and CDR2 sequences are MRHNA and SNTAGT. This CDR3 has 14 residues. V was shortened by 5 bases and J by 5 bases, with 13 bases between the two germline ends. The CDR3 spells CASSPRETDNEQFF. Written as DNA, the CDR3 is TGTGCCAGCAGTCCCCGGGAGACAGACAATGAGCAGTTCTTC.

With regard to this clonotype: This may come from a read error, since a much larger clone is one base off. V and J are TRBV11-1 and TRBJ1-4; no firm D call. This CDR3 spans 15 amino acids. Germline CDR1 is SGHAT and CDR2 is FQDESV (reference sequence). V lost 3 bases and J 0 bases, leaving 8 bases between the germline ends. The CDR3 coding sequence is TGTGCCAGCAGCTTCGGGTCAGCAACTAATGAAAAACTGTTTTTT. Translated, it gives CASSFGSATNEKLFF.

This clonotype was seen at least ten times. The rearrangement links TRBV15 to TRBJ2-1; D perhaps matches TRBD1 (7 bases). The length of the CDR3 is 16 residues. Between the trimmed V and J ends, which lost 2 bases and 7 bases, there was a span of 18 bases. Per germline, CDR1 LNHNV and CDR2 YYDKDF (reference sequence). CDR3 DNA: TGTGCCACCAGCAGATCAGGGGACAGAGGGGGGAATGAGCAGTTCTTC. Residues: CATSRSGDRGGNEQFF.

The chain links TRBV25-1 to TRBJ1-6, with D unresolved. CDR1 is MGHDK and CDR2 is SYGVNS in the germline V gene. The CDR3 runs 16 residues. V lost 6 bases and J 16 bases, leaving 28 bases between the germline ends. CDR3 DNA sequence: TGTGCCAGCAGCCCCTGCGGGGATGGCCTATCAAGCCGGCTCCACTTT. Protein: CASSPCGDGLSSRLHF. The complete variable domain, with remaining parts taken from reference TRBV25-1 and TRBJ1-6, reads EADIYQTPRYLVIGTGKKITLECSQTMGHDKMYWYQQDPGMELHLIHYSYGVNSTEKGDLSSESTVSRIRTEHFPLTLESARPSHTSQYLCASSPCGDGLSSRLHFGNGTRLTVT.

This clonotype has at least ten counts. The chain employs TRBV11-2 and TRBJ2-2; D gene ambiguous. Trimming shortened V by 5 bases and J by 6 bases, and 22 bases separated the two germline ends. CDR3 size: 17 residues. Germline lookup yields CDR1 SGHAT and CDR2 FQNNGV. The CDR3 DNA reads as TGTGCCAGCAGCCACGCCCGCCGGCGATCTGGGGCCGGGGAGCTGTTTTTT. Translating it yields CASSHARRRSGAGELFF.

This clonotype was recorded at least ten times. The rearrangement links TRBV12-3 or TRBV12-4 to TRBJ2-1; perhaps TRBD1 as D (5 bases). V was shortened by 5 bases and J by 6 bases, with 14 bases between the two germline ends. The CDR3 spans 14 residues. This CDR3 reads CASSPLRGSNEQFF. The DNA of the CDR3 is TGTGCCAGCAGTCCCCTAAGGGGTAGCAATGAGCAGTTCTTC.

In the case of this clonotype: This may come from a read error, since a much larger clone is one base off. The J gene is TRBJ1-2, the V gene TRBV20-1, with 12 bases identical to TRBD1. This CDR3 region has 16 residues. The germline V gene encodes CDR1 DFQATT and CDR2 SNEGSKA (reference sequence). The J segment lost 4 bases and the V segment lost 3 bases, leaving 9 bases of the junction unmatched. The CDR3 here is CSASLGQGAPGYGYTF. The DNA for the CDR3 is TGCAGTGCTAGTCTGGGACAGGGGGCGCCGGGCTATGGCTACACCTTC.

This chain connects TRBV5-6 to TRBJ2-7; 7 bases match TRBD2. Germline V gene lookup returns CDR1 SGHDT and CDR2 YYEEEE. This CDR3 is 12 amino acids long. Trimming removed 0 bases from V and 8 bases from J; junction bases left unmatched: 2. The CDR3 nucleotides are TGTGCCAGCAGCTTGGACGGGGGGAAGCAGTACTTC. Its protein product is CASSLDGGKQYF.

This clonotype was detected many times. This rearrangement joins TRBV20-1 to TRBJ2-5; 8 nucleotides match TRBD2. V lost 4 bases, J lost 4 bases, and 8 bases stayed unmatched. The germline V gene encodes CDR1 DFQATT and CDR2 SNEGSKA (reference sequence). The CDR3 is 14 residues long. The CDR3 reads CSATVAGLAETQYF. The CDR3 DNA reads as TGCAGTGCTACTGTAGCGGGATTAGCAGAGACCCAGTACTTC.

This clonotype has a handful of counts. The chain carries TRBV5-6 and TRBJ2-7; TRBD1 matches 9 bases. Germline V gene data show CDR1 as SGHDT and CDR2 as YYEEEE. The CDR3 totals 18 residues. V trimming: 4 bases; J trimming: 3 bases; junction bases outside the gene matches: 17. The CDR3 coding sequence is TGTGCCAGCAGCGTATACAGGGGGCTGAGGGTCCCGGACTACGAGCAGTACTTC. This gives the protein CASSVYRGLRVPDYEQYF.

This clonotype was counted only a few times. The rearrangement links TRBV4-1 to TRBJ2-1; 11 bases line up with TRBD2. Losses at the gene ends were 1 base for V and 4 bases for J; bases not matched to a gene: 6. The length of the CDR3 is 17 residues. CDR1 MGHRA and CDR2 YSYEKL come from the germline V gene. The CDR3 sequence: CASSQGVASGGYNEQFF. In DNA, the CDR3 is TGCGCCAGCAGCCAAGGTGTTGCTAGCGGGGGGTACAATGAGCAGTTCTTC.